The next 20 T cell receptor beta chains were all read from a single sample in a study of T-cell reconstitution after alpha-beta-depleted transplantation in children. The TCRbeta library was prepared with unique molecular identifiers. TCRdb recomputed calls from the PCR reads with MiXCR, one row per CDR3 protein. This repertoire shows approximately 400,000 distinct CDR3 sequences, roughly 11% found once; its top ten account for roughly 6%. Sequencing was performed on PBMCs from the stem cell graft donor, taken from the stem cell graft. The receptors come from a human donor who donated a stem cell graft to a child with acute myeloid leukemia.

The chain recombines TRBV5-1 with TRBJ1-1, with D tentatively TRBD1 (5 bases). CDR3 length: 15 residues. Germline values: CDR1 SGHRS, CDR2 YFSETQ. The ends were cut back, 4 bases at V and 4 bases at J, with 17 bases in the middle. For the CDR3, the DNA is TGCGCCAGCAGCCCCCGTCGGGGCCCGGGCACTGAAGCTTTCTTT. Its translation is CASSPRRGPGTEAFF.

This clonotype was recorded a few times. This sequence joins TRBV5-1 and TRBJ2-3; 11 bases line up with TRBD2. This CDR3 is 15 amino acids long. The germline CDR1 and CDR2 sequences are SGHRS and YFSETQ. J lost 4 bases, V lost 0 bases, and 1 base had no gene match. CDR3 loop: CASSLEGLAADTQYF. Written as DNA, the CDR3 is TGCGCCAGCAGCTTGGAGGGACTAGCGGCAGATACGCAGTATTTT.

Details on this clonotype: At one end, the junction sequence differs from germline, possibly due to a read error. The gene calls are TRBV3-1 and TRBJ2-1; a weak D match, TRBD2 (5 bases). There are 17 residues in the CDR3. Germline V gene sequence: CDR1 LGHDT, CDR2 YNNKEL (reference sequence). The CDR3 coding sequence is TGTGCCAGCACCCAAGATAAAGCTGTTCCGGGGTTTGTTGAGCAGTTCTTC. This encodes CASTQDKAVPGFVEQFF.

The rearrangement links TRBV29-1 to TRBJ2-2; no reliable D call. The length of the CDR3 is 14 residues. Trimming stripped 3 bases from V and 4 bases from J, with 12 bases between. Germline V gene sequence: CDR1 SQVTM, CDR2 ANQGSEA. The CDR3 bases are TGCAGCGTTGAGGCGGACCACACCACCGGGGAGCTGTTTTTT. This sequence encodes CSVEADHTTGELFF.

There are many counts of this clonotype. As DNA, the CDR3 is TGTGCCAGCAGCTTAGTCGCGACTAGCGGGAGGGCCGGTGAGCAGTACTTC. Translated: CASSLVATSGRAGEQYF. The rearrangement uses TRBV7-2 and TRBJ2-7; 14 nucleotides match TRBD2. Germline V gene data show CDR1 as SGHTA and CDR2 as FQGNSA. The CDR3 extends over 17 amino acids. V trimming: 1 base; J trimming: 7 bases; junction bases outside the gene matches: 9.

Turning to this clonotype: Germline and junction disagree at one end, which may indicate a read error. The chain is built from TRBV5-1 and TRBJ2-2; D unclear. The CDR3 loop spans 15 amino acids. CDR1 and CDR2 (germline): SGHRS, YFSETQ. CDR3 sequence: CASSLAGFNTRELFF. Written as DNA, the CDR3 is TGCGCCAGCAGCTTGGCCGGGTTCAACACCAGGGAGCTGTTTTTT.

The chain is built from TRBV5-1 and TRBJ2-1, with 10 positions matching TRBD1. CDR1 is SGHRS and CDR2 is YFSETQ in the germline V gene. The CDR3 is made up of 15 amino acids. V was pared by 1 base and J by 8 bases, with 6 bases of the junction left unmatched. The CDR3 here is CASSLWDRGQDEQFF. The DNA for the CDR3 is TGCGCCAGCAGCTTGTGGGACAGGGGTCAAGATGAGCAGTTCTTC.

This clonotype has more than one count but fewer than ten. The chain uses TRBV4-2 and TRBJ2-1; 10 bases agree with TRBD2. CDR3 length: 17 residues. V dropped 0 bases and J dropped 8; count of bases not matched to a gene: 10. Germline V gives CDR1 LGHNA, CDR2 YNFKEQ. The CDR3 DNA reads TGTGCCAGCAGCCAAGAACTCGGCCTAGCGGGAGCTGATGAGCAGTTCTTC. Amino acid sequence: CASSQELGLAGADEQFF.

This clonotype was observed at least ten times. The chain has TRBV20-1 and TRBJ2-1; TRBD2 is a possible D gene (6 bases). Per the germline V gene, CDR1 is DFQATT and CDR2 is SNEGSKA (reference sequence). Deletions cut 2 bases from V and 10 bases from J, with 18 bases between. This CDR3 is 14 amino acids long. The CDR3 DNA reads as TGCAGTGCTAGACTGGCGGGGCGCCAGGTGGAGCAGTTCTTC. It specifies CSARLAGRQVEQFF.

V gene TRBV4-1 combines with J gene TRBJ2-2; no reliable D call. There are 16 residues in the CDR3. The ends were cut back, 0 bases at V and 0 bases at J, with 8 bases in the middle. Germline V gene data show CDR1 as MGHRA and CDR2 as YSYEKL. CDR3 coding DNA: TGCGCCAGCAGCCAAGATCCCCCGGCGAACACCGGGGAGCTGTTTTTT. Translated, it gives CASSQDPPANTGELFF.

This clonotype was seen at least ten times. The V gene is TRBV21-1, the J gene TRBJ2-2. TRBV21-1 is a listed pseudogene. CDR3 length equals 16 residues. CDR3 coding DNA: TGTGCCAGCAGCAAAGCAGGGAAGACGGACACCGGGGAGCTGTTTTTT. It translates to CASSKAGKTDTGELFF.

This clonotype appeared a few times. This sequence joins TRBV6-5 and TRBJ1-2, with D perhaps matching TRBD1 (6 bases). V lost 0 bases and J lost 3, with 8 bases in between. CDR1 and CDR2 (germline): MNHEY, SVGAGI. The CDR3 extends over 14 amino acids. This chain's CDR3 is CASSYSRQDYGYTF. The CDR3 DNA reads TGTGCCAGCAGTTACTCGAGACAGGACTATGGCTACACCTTC.

This chain links TRBV4-1 with TRBJ1-1; the match to TRBD1 covers 9 bases. Germline CDR1 MGHRA, CDR2 YSYEKL. The CDR3 spans 14 residues. J was trimmed by 6 bases and V by 3 bases; bases with no gene match: 5. The CDR3 loop is CASSHNRGLAEAFF. CDR3 nucleotide sequence: TGCGCCAGCAGCCACAACAGGGGGCTGGCTGAAGCTTTCTTT.

This clonotype was recorded many times. The rearrangement uses TRBV5-1 and TRBJ2-1, with 9 bases identical to TRBD1. Germline V lookup: CDR1 SGHRS, CDR2 YFSETQ. Germline trimming cut 2 bases from V and 8 bases from J; bases unmatched to any gene: 5. This CDR3 is built from 14 residues. Here the CDR3 DNA reads TGCGCCAGCAGCTTACAGGGGGCTTTGGATGAGCAGTTCTTC. This translates into CASSLQGALDEQFF.

The chain couples TRBV2 to TRBJ2-3; 14 bases map to TRBD2. The CDR3 is 16 residues long. The V and J ends lost 8 bases and 5 bases, in that order; junction bases with no gene match: 9. Germline V gives CDR1 SNHLY, CDR2 FYNNEI. The CDR3 sequence is CASLSGLAGAQDTQYF. As DNA, the CDR3 is TGTGCCAGCCTCTCGGGACTAGCGGGGGCCCAAGATACGCAGTATTTT.

The rearrangement uses TRBV6-1 and TRBJ2-1, with 8 bases that match TRBD2. The trim removed 0 bases at V and 2 bases at J, leaving 3 bases unmatched. Per the germline V gene, CDR1 is MNHNS and CDR2 is SASEGT. The CDR3 consists of 16 residues. CDR3 sequence: CASSEAQRETYNEQFF. The CDR3 nucleotides are TGTGCCAGCAGTGAAGCTCAGCGGGAGACCTACAATGAGCAGTTCTTC.

V and J are TRBV25-1 and TRBJ2-3; D is possibly TRBD2 (5 bases). The germline V gene has CDR1 MGHDK and CDR2 SYGVNS. The V end lost 2 bases, the J end lost 0 bases, and 9 bases lay between the germline ends. This CDR3 contains 15 residues. This CDR3 is CASSERRTSTDTQYF. CDR3 in DNA: TGTGCCAGCAGTGAACGACGGACTAGCACAGATACGCAGTATTTT.

The rearrangement joins TRBV6-1 to TRBJ1-2, with a tentative D call TRBD1 (6 bases). Germline loops: CDR1 MNHNS, CDR2 SASEGT. The CDR3 spans 14 residues. Trimming removed 4 bases from V and 2 bases from J, with 11 bases in between. The CDR3 nucleotides read TGTGCCAGCAGTGCTCAGGGGCTGAACTATGGCTACACCTTC. Its translation is CASSAQGLNYGYTF.

V and J are TRBV12-3 or TRBV12-4 and TRBJ2-1; 8 positions match TRBD2. V trimming: 6 bases; J trimming: 0 bases; junction bases outside the gene matches: 4. This CDR3 region has 15 residues. CDR3 bases: TGTGCCAGCAGGATAGCGGGGAGCTCCTACAATGAGCAGTTCTTC. Its protein is CASRIAGSSYNEQFF.

This clonotype was seen at least ten times. The V gene is TRBV12-3 or TRBV12-4, the J gene TRBJ1-1; D might be TRBD1 (6 bases). The V gene lost 5 bases and the J gene lost 3 bases, with 13 bases spanning the gap. The CDR3 is made up of 14 amino acids. CDR3 DNA: TGTGCCAGCAGTGGAACAGGGCGGGACACTGAAGCTTTCTTT. Translating gives CASSGTGRDTEAFF.